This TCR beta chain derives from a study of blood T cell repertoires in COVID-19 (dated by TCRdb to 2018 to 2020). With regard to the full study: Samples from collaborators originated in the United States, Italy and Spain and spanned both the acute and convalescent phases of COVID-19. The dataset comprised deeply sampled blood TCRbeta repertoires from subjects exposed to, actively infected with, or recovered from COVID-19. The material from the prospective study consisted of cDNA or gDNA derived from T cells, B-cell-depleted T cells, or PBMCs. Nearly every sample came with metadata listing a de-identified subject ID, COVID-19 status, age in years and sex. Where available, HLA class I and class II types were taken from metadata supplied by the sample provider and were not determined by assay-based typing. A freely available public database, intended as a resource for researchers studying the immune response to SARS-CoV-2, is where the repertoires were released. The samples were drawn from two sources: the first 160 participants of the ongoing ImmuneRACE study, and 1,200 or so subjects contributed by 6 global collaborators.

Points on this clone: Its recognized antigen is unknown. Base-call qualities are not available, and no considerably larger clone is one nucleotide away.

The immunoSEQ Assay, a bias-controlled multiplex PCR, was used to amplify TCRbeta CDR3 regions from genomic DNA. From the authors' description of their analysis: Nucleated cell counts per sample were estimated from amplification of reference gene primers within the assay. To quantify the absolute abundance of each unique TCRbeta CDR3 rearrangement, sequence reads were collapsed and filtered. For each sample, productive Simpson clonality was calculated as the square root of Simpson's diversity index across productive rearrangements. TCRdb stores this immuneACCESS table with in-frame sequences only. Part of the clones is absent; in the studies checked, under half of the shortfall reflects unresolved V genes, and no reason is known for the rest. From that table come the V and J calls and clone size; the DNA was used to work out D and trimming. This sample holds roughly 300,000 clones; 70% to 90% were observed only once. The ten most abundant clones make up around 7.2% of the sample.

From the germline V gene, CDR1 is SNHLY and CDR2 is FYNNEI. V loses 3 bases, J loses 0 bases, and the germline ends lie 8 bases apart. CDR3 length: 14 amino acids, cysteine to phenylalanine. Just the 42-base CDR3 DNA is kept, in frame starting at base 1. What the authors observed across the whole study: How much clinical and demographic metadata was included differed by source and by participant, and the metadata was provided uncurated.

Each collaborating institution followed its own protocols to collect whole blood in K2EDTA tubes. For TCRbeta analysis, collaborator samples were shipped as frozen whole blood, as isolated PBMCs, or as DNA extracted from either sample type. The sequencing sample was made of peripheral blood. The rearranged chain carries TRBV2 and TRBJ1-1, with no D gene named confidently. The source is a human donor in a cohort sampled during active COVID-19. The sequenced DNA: TGTGCCAGCAGTGAGGGCAGCTTGAACACTGAAGCTTTCTTT. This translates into CASSEGSLNTEAFF.